This T cell receptor (beta chain) emerged from a study of blood T cell repertoires in COVID-19. For the study at large: Samples came from the United States, Italy and Spain, spanning acute and convalescent COVID-19. Sources were T cells, B-cell-depleted T cells, or PBMCs; the material itself was cDNA or gDNA.

V lost 7 bases and J lost 5, with 20 bases in between. The germline gives CDR1 SQVTM, CDR2 ANQGSEA. This CDR3 spans 14 amino acids. Using immunoSEQ multiplex PCR, the repertoire was profiled, and TCRdb retains in-frame clones only, with some absent. The sample yields tens of thousands of clones, 90% to 95% seen once. The sequence derives from a woman over 75 with acute or convalescent COVID-19. This sequence joins TRBV29-1 and TRBJ1-1, with D tentatively TRBD1 (6 bases). The sequenced sample consisted of peripheral blood. This chain's CDR3 is CSGGTGRYGTEAFF. Written as DNA, the CDR3 is TGCAGCGGGGGAACAGGGAGATACGGGACTGAAGCTTTCTTT.